The present T cell receptor beta chain was sequenced within a study of cytomegalovirus exposure and HLA in healthy donors. Germline-derived CDR1 and CDR2 are SGHRS and YFSETQ. The V end lost 0 bases, the J end lost 0 bases, and 5 bases lay between the germline ends. This CDR3 contains 14 residues. Sequenced by immunoSEQ multiplex PCR; TCRdb stores in-frame clones only, minus some. The sample carries roughly 63,000 clones, roughly 90% recorded once. The chain recombines TRBV5-1 with TRBJ2-3, with D unclear. The clonotype originates from a woman aged 18-30 years in good health and CMV-seronegative. Input material: PBMCs. This CDR3 reads CASSLDTSTDTQYF. The CDR3 DNA reads as TGCGCCAGCAGCTTGGATACTAGCACAGATACGCAGTATTTT.